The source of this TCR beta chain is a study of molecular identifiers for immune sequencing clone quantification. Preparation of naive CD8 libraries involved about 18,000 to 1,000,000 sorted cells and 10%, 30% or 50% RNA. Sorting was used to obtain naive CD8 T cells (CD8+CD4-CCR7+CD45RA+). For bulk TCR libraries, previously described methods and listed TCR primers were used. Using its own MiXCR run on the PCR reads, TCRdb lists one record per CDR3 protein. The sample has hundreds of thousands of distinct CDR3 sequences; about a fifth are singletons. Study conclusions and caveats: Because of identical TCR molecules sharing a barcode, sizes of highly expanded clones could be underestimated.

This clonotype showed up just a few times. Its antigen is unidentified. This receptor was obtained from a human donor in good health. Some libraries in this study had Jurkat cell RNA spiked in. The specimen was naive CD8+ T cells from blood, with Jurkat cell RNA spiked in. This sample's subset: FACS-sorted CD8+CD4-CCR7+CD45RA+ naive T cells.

CDR3 residues: CASSQDPGRNTEAFF. CDR3 nucleotide sequence: TGCGCCAGCAGCCAAGATCCGGGACGAAACACTGAAGCTTTCTTT. The chain combines TRBV4-1 with TRBJ1-1; perhaps TRBD1 as D (5 bases). CDR3 length: 15 residues. Trimming took off 0 bases at V and 2 bases at J, with 10 bases between the two ends. The germline V gene encodes CDR1 MGHRA and CDR2 YSYEKL.